These 18 T cell receptor beta chains came from one sample sequenced in a study of CD8+ T cells in alopecia areata. Investigators isolated RNA and reverse transcribed it into cDNA to act as the sequencing template. Sequencing was performed with immunoSEQ multiplex PCR; in TCRdb, only in-frame clones are kept and a portion is missing. This table holds more than 110,000 clones, around three fifths found once. The specimen comprised CD4+ T cells sorted from blood, sampled at week 0. The receptors were sampled from a human donor with alopecia areata.

The rearrangement links TRBV25-1 to TRBJ1-2; D is perhaps TRBD1 (5 bases). The CDR3 length is 13 residues. CDR1 and CDR2 from the germline V gene are MGHDK and SYGVNS. Between the trimmed V and J ends, which lost 4 bases and 6 bases, there was a span of 12 bases. Here the CDR3 reads CASSGGGSNGYTF. The DNA of the CDR3 is TGTGCCAGCAGTGGTGGGGGGAGTAATGGCTACACCTTC.

This chain links TRBV4-2 with TRBJ1-4; D unresolved. The CDR3 contains 15 residues. The V gene's germline CDR1 is LGHNA and CDR2 YNFKEQ. V shed 4 bases and J shed 8 bases, with 17 bases lying between them. CDR3 amino acids: CASSRTGYRREKLFF. The CDR3 nucleotides read TGTGCCAGCAGCCGGACTGGTTACAGAAGGGAAAAACTGTTTTTT.

The chain couples TRBV18 to TRBJ2-5; 10 positions match TRBD1. The CDR3 totals 14 residues. CDR1 and CDR2 from the germline V gene are KGHSH and LQKENI. The junction had 1 base not matched to a gene; V was cut back by 3 bases and J by 3 bases. CDR3 DNA: TGTGCCAGCTCACCGGGGACAGGGGAAGAGACCCAGTACTTC. Its protein is CASSPGTGEETQYF.

The rearrangement joins TRBV18 to TRBJ2-3, with D unresolved. Trimming took 1 base from V and 0 from J, leaving 14 bases between them. Germline lookup yields CDR1 KGHSH and CDR2 LQKENI. This CDR3 region has 17 residues. The DNA for the CDR3 is TGTGCCAGCTCACCACTTCCAGGAACCTCTAGCACAGATACGCAGTATTTT. Encoded protein: CASSPLPGTSSTDTQYF.

V and J are TRBV11-3 and TRBJ2-3; D unresolved. The CDR3 length is 14 residues. Germline loops: CDR1 SGHNT, CDR2 YENEEA. The V and J ends lost 5 bases and 2 bases respectively, with 11 bases between them. In DNA, the CDR3 is TGTGCCAGCAGCCCCGGCGCGGTCACAGATACGCAGTATTTT. Protein: CASSPGAVTDTQYF.

The rearrangement links TRBV19 to TRBJ1-5; D possibly corresponds to TRBD1 (6 bases). The CDR3 loop spans 15 amino acids. CDR1 and CDR2 (germline): LNHDA, SQIVND (reference sequence). Trimming took 6 bases from V and 2 from J, leaving 14 bases between them. The CDR3 nucleotides are TGTGCCAGTAGGAGACAGGTCGAAGGCAATCAGCCCCAGCATTTT. This codes for CASRRQVEGNQPQHF.

The chain couples TRBV20-1 to TRBJ2-5; a possible D gene is TRBD2 (5 bases). Germline assignment: CDR1 DFQATT and CDR2 SNEGSKA (reference sequence). V was trimmed by 5 bases and J by 5 bases, leaving 9 bases between them. This CDR3 is built from 11 residues. This chain's CDR3 is CSARGWETQYF. The DNA of the CDR3 is TGCAGTGCTCGGGGTTGGGAGACCCAGTACTTC.

This sequence joins TRBV7-2 and TRBJ1-6, with D maybe TRBD1 (6 bases). The CDR3 is 15 residues long. V gave up 4 bases and J gave up 6 bases, with 13 bases separating them. CDR1 and CDR2 (germline): SGHTA, FQGNSA. As DNA, the CDR3 is TGTGCCAGCAGCTCAAGGGGGGTATCTAATTCACCCCTCCACTTT. Its protein product is CASSSRGVSNSPLHF.

The V call is TRBV7-8, the J call TRBJ2-7; 10 bases are a match to TRBD1. Germline V gives CDR1 SGHVS, CDR2 FQNEAQ. The CDR3 covers 15 residues. V dropped 5 bases and J dropped 6; count of bases not matched to a gene: 10. CDR3 loop: CASSLRTGGVGEQYF. The CDR3 DNA follows: TGTGCCAGCAGCCTCAGGACAGGGGGAGTAGGCGAGCAGTACTTC.

The rearrangement links TRBV29-1 to TRBJ2-7; no definite D call. Trimming cost V 4 bases and J 0 bases, with 10 bases left between them. CDR3 length equals 13 residues. Germline assignment: CDR1 SQVTM and CDR2 ANQGSEA. CDR3 protein: CSVVAGTSYEQYF. Written as DNA, the CDR3 is TGCAGCGTTGTGGCAGGAACCTCCTACGAGCAGTACTTC.

The chain uses TRBV29-1 and TRBJ1-4, with a weak D call TRBD1 (5 bases). The CDR3 covers 12 residues. The germline V and J ends were trimmed by 5 bases and 7 bases, with 11 bases remaining between them. Germline V gives CDR1 SQVTM, CDR2 ANQGSEA. CDR3 residues: CSVSGKGEKLFF. CDR3 DNA sequence: TGCAGCGTTTCAGGGAAGGGTGAAAAACTGTTTTTT.

This sequence joins TRBV27 and TRBJ2-5, with D perhaps TRBD2 (5 bases). Deletions cut 10 bases from V and 5 bases from J, with 20 bases between. This CDR3 has 14 residues. Germline V gene sequence: CDR1 MNHEY, CDR2 SMNVEV (reference sequence). The CDR3 DNA follows: TGTGCCATCCATTCCGAGGGTGCGGCGGAGACCCAGTACTTC. As protein: CAIHSEGAAETQYF.

This clone was counted only a few times. This rearrangement joins TRBV19 to TRBJ2-3; the D gene could be TRBD1 or TRBD2 (6 bases each). Between the trimmed V and J ends, which lost 6 bases and 1 base, there was a span of 8 bases. The CDR3 consists of 13 residues. CDR1 and CDR2 from the germline V gene are LNHDA and SQIVND (reference sequence). The CDR3 region has the DNA TGTGCCAGTAGAAGGGGGGGCACAGATACGCAGTATTTT. This translates into CASRRGGTDTQYF.

The chain combines TRBV29-1 with TRBJ2-1, with 9 positions matching TRBD1. CDR1 and CDR2 from the germline V gene are SQVTM and ANQGSEA. The V segment lost 7 bases and the J segment 5 bases; nucleotides outside the gene matches: 6. This CDR3 contains 13 residues. CDR3: CSGGQGRHNEQFF. CDR3 DNA: TGCAGCGGCGGACAGGGGAGGCACAATGAGCAGTTCTTC.

This clone was found a few times. The chain employs TRBV6-5 and TRBJ2-7; 11 bases agree with TRBD1. The germline CDR1 and CDR2 sequences are MNHEY and SVGAGI. The CDR3 extends over 15 amino acids. J was trimmed by 2 bases and V by 2 bases; bases with no gene match: 2. The CDR3 is CASSYRDRGAYEQYF. In DNA form, the CDR3 reads TGTGCCAGCAGTTACAGGGACAGGGGGGCCTACGAGCAGTACTTC.

The chain has TRBV4-2 and TRBJ1-2; no firm D call. CDR3 size: 13 residues. V shed 1 base and J shed 8 bases, with 11 bases lying between them. CDR1 LGHNA and CDR2 YNFKEQ come from the germline V gene. CDR3 DNA: TGTGCCAGCAGCCAAGGGCCCCACGGAGGCTACACCTTC. Protein sequence: CASSQGPHGGYTF.

This clone was found a few times. The gene calls are TRBV2 and TRBJ1-2; D call uncertain. Trimming took off 3 bases at V and 8 bases at J, with 10 bases between the two ends. This CDR3 comprises 12 residues. Germline V gene data show CDR1 as SNHLY and CDR2 as FYNNEI. CDR3 in amino acids: CASSDRVRGYTF. The CDR3, as DNA: TGTGCCAGCAGTGACCGGGTCCGAGGCTACACCTTC.

Comments on this clone: The conserved closing phenylalanine or tryptophan is absent in this CDR3, likely reflecting a read error. The chain recombines TRBV5-1 with TRBJ1-2; D remains ambiguous. The CDR3 covers 14 residues. Trimming took 1 base from V and 1 from J, leaving 8 bases between them. The germline V gene has CDR1 SGHRS and CDR2 YFSETQ. CDR3 region: CASSLSGSNYGYTS. The CDR3 nucleotides are TGCGCCAGCAGCTTGTCAGGCAGTAACTATGGCTACACCTCC.